This paragraph covers one T cell receptor beta chain sequence. Under the authors' procedure: Reference gene primer amplification in the assay estimated nucleated cell counts. Clones were sequenced by immunoSEQ multiplex PCR, and TCRdb holds only the in-frame ones, with some missing. Clonal size and the V and J genes are those of that table, whereas D and trimming came from the DNA. The table includes 310,000 or so clones, approximately 88% detected once. Germline V lookup: CDR1 SGHRS, CDR2 YFSETQ. CDR3 size: 14 residues. The V end lost 3 bases, the J end lost 1 base, and 10 bases lay between the germline ends. Clinical histories supplied by participants themselves formed the basis of cohort assignment. These data come from a study of blood T cell repertoires in COVID-19. Study-level information: Sources were T cells, B-cell-depleted T cells, or PBMCs; the material itself was cDNA or gDNA.

This clonotype was obtained from a woman aged 40 to 50 who had recovered from COVID-19. The sequenced sample was PBMCs or T cells enriched from blood (not recorded which). The chain employs TRBV5-1 and TRBJ1-1; tentatively, D is TRBD1 (5 bases). CDR3 in DNA: TGCGCCAGCAGCTCCGGGGGACCGAACACTGAAGCTTTCTTT. It translates to CASSSGGPNTEAFF.